These 16 T cell receptor beta chains came from one sample sequenced in a study of cytomegalovirus exposure and HLA in healthy donors. Primers included in the PCR were 60 Vbeta and 13 Jbeta primers. Assay: immunoSEQ multiplex PCR; the TCRdb copy retains only in-frame clones and omits some. The table lists 110,000 to 150,000 clones, 9.7% of them singletons. Sequencing used PBMCs. Every receptor here comes from a man in his fifties or sixties in good health and CMV-seronegative.

The chain uses TRBV6-1 and TRBJ1-5; 7 nucleotides line up with TRBD1. This CDR3 spans 11 amino acids. Germline V lookup: CDR1 MNHNS, CDR2 SASEGT. The CDR3 bases are TGTGCTTCACAGGGGAACCAGCCCCAGCATTTT. This gives the protein CASQGNQPQHF.

V is TRBV10-3 and J is TRBJ2-7; D gene ambiguous. The CDR3 has 14 amino acids. Looked up from germline, CDR1 is ENHRY and CDR2 is SYGVKD. V lost 7 bases and J 0 bases, leaving 13 bases between the germline ends. CDR3: CAITDGVNSYEQYF. As DNA, the CDR3 is TGTGCCATCACCGACGGAGTTAACTCCTACGAGCAGTACTTC.

This chain uses TRBV19 with TRBJ2-3, with a possible D match to TRBD1 (6 bases). The CDR3 runs 16 residues. CDR1 is LNHDA, CDR2 SQIVND, per germline (reference sequence). With 3 bases removed from V and 1 base from J, the gap between germline ends came to 14 bases. CDR3 loop: CASSMEVDSRTDTQYF. The CDR3, as DNA: TGTGCCAGTAGTATGGAGGTGGACAGTCGCACAGATACGCAGTATTTT. Variable domain in full (rest from reference TRBV19 and TRBJ2-3): DGGITQSPKYLFRKEGQNVTLSCEQNLNHDAMYWYRQDPGQGLRLIYYSQIVNDFQKGDIAEGYSVSREKKESFPLTVTSAQKNPTAFYLCASSMEVDSRTDTQYFGPGTRLTVL.

The V gene is TRBV7-9, the J gene TRBJ1-1, with D possibly being TRBD1 (6 bases). The V gene lost 11 bases and the J gene lost 7 bases, with 14 bases spanning the gap. CDR1 is SEHNR, CDR2 FQNEAQ, per germline (reference sequence). The length of the CDR3 is 11 residues. CDR3 region: CAAHRVGEAFF. CDR3 nucleotides: TGTGCCGCCCACAGGGTAGGTGAAGCTTTCTTT.

This clone was observed a handful of times. The chain has TRBV5-1 and TRBJ1-4; D remains unclear. CDR3 length: 18 amino acids. Germline CDR1 and CDR2: SGHRS and YFSETQ. V shed 0 bases and J shed 4 bases, with 19 bases lying between them. In nucleotides, the CDR3 is TGCGCCAGCAGCTTGGGAGTGGAGGGCCGCAATAGTAATGAAAAACTGTTTTTT. Translating it yields CASSLGVEGRNSNEKLFF.

The chain has TRBV25-1 and TRBJ1-2, with D maybe TRBD1 (6 bases). The V end was cut by 2 bases, the J end by 5 bases, with 9 bases between. Germline CDR1 and CDR2: MGHDK and SYGVNS. The length of the CDR3 is 13 residues. The CDR3 nucleotides read TGTGCCAGCAGTGAACCAGGGGAGTATGGCTACACCTTC. Protein sequence: CASSEPGEYGYTF.

This chain joins TRBV7-2 and TRBJ1-5; D unclear. Germline V gene data show CDR1 as SGHTA and CDR2 as FQGNSA. This CDR3 spans 14 amino acids. The V and J ends lost 5 bases and 2 bases respectively, with 10 bases between them. The CDR3 here is CASSLRNRNQPQHF. CDR3 nucleotides: TGTGCCAGCAGCCTCAGAAACCGCAATCAGCCCCAGCATTTT.

This clone has just a few counts. V is TRBV6-6 and J is TRBJ1-2; D is unresolved. CDR1 MNHNY and CDR2 SVGAGI come from the germline V gene (reference sequence). The ends were cut back, 2 bases at V and 4 bases at J, with 14 bases in the middle. The CDR3 length is 15 residues. The CDR3 region is CASSYPNRGSYGYTF. CDR3 in DNA: TGTGCCAGCAGTTACCCCAACCGGGGAAGCTATGGCTACACCTTC.

This clone has only a few counts. The rearrangement joins TRBV5-1 to TRBJ2-1, with unresolved D. The germline V gene encodes CDR1 SGHRS and CDR2 YFSETQ. The V end lost 4 bases, the J end lost 9 bases, and 17 bases lay between the germline ends. The CDR3 contains 14 residues. The CDR3 bases are TGCGCCAGCAGCCAACCCTTAGATTCGAGTGAGCAGTTCTTC. Its protein is CASSQPLDSSEQFF.

The gene calls are TRBV7-9 and TRBJ2-1; TRBD1 matches 8 bases. Germline-derived CDR1 and CDR2 are SEHNR and FQNEAQ (reference sequence). Trimming removed 3 bases from V and 4 bases from J; junction bases left unmatched: 11. The CDR3 runs to 17 residues. The CDR3 DNA sequence: TGTGCCAGCAGCTTCCCCCTAACAGGGGGATATTACAATGAGCAGTTCTTC. Translated: CASSFPLTGGYYNEQFF.

V is TRBV6-5 and J is TRBJ1-2; maybe TRBD1 (5 bases). Trimming removed 5 bases at V and 0 bases at J, with 7 bases between. The length of the CDR3 is 13 residues. Germline assignment: CDR1 MNHEY and CDR2 SVGAGI. The CDR3 region is CASSPTANYGYTF. The CDR3 DNA is TGTGCCAGCAGTCCGACAGCTAACTATGGCTACACCTTC.

V usage is TRBV27 and J usage is TRBJ2-7; 8 positions agree with TRBD1. The CDR3 length is 14 residues. Germline CDR1 and CDR2: MNHEY and SMNVEV (reference sequence). Trimming removed 6 bases from V and 4 bases from J; junction bases left unmatched: 8. CDR3 nucleotides: TGTGCCAGCAGGGCCGGGACAGGATGGTACGAGCAGTACTTC. This encodes CASRAGTGWYEQYF.

The rearrangement links TRBV5-1 to TRBJ1-4; the match to TRBD1 covers 7 bases. CDR3 length: 15 residues. Germline V gene sequence: CDR1 SGHRS, CDR2 YFSETQ. Trimming cost V 0 bases and J 4 bases; bases outside gene matches: 3. For the CDR3, the DNA is TGCGCCAGCAGCTTGGGTAGGGGGCGTAATGAAAAACTGTTTTTT. Translated: CASSLGRGRNEKLFF.

There are a few counts of this clone. The junction does not match germline at one end; this may be a read error. Additional DNA sequences in this sample encode the identical CDR3. This sequence joins TRBV6-1 and TRBJ2-6; tentatively, D is TRBD1 (5 bases). CDR3 length: 14 amino acids. Per the germline V gene, CDR1 is MNHNS and CDR2 is SASEGT. The CDR3 spells CASSESSGANVLTF. DNA of the CDR3: TGTGCCAGCAGTGAAAGCTCTGGGGCAAACGTCCTGACTTTC.

The chain combines TRBV10-1 with TRBJ2-2; 7 bases are a match to TRBD1. V dropped 7 bases and J dropped 5; count of bases not matched to a gene: 4. The CDR3 spans 13 residues. The germline gives CDR1 WNHNN, CDR2 SYGVQD (reference sequence). This CDR3 is CASNLQGTGELFF. CDR3 DNA sequence: TGCGCCAGCAATTTACAGGGGACCGGGGAGCTGTTTTTT.

The rearrangement links TRBV6-6 to TRBJ2-5; a weak D match, TRBD1 (5 bases). Germline assignment: CDR1 MNHNY and CDR2 SVGAGI (reference sequence). The V gene lost 7 bases and the J gene lost 4 bases, with 16 bases spanning the gap. The CDR3 sequence is 14 residues long. The CDR3: CASKVQGSVETQYF. The CDR3 DNA sequence: TGTGCCAGCAAGGTTCAGGGCAGTGTAGAGACCCAGTACTTC.